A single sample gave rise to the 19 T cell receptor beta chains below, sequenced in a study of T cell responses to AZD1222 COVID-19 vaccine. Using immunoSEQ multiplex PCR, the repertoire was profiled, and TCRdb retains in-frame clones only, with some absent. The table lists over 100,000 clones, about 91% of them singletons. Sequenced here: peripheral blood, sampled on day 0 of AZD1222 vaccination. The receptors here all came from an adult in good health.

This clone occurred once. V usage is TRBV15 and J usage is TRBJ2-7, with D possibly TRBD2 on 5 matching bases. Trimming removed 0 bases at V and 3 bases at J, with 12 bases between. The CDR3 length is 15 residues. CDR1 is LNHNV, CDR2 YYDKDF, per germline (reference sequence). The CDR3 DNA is TGTGCCACCAGCAGAGATCTCGGGGTCGTCTACGAGCAGTACTTC. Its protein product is CATSRDLGVVYEQYF.

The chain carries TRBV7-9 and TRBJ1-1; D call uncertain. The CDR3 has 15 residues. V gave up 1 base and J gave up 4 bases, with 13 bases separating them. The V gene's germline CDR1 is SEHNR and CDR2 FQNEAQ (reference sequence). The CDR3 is CASSLGSGSGTEAFF. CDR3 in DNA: TGTGCCAGCAGCTTAGGTTCGGGTTCGGGCACTGAAGCTTTCTTT.

Written as DNA, the CDR3 is TGTGCCAGCGGGATAGGAAGTCACACCGGGGAGCTGTTTTTT. Translated, it gives CASGIGSHTGELFF. The chain combines TRBV6-5 with TRBJ2-2; D unresolved. V lost 8 bases and J 3 bases, leaving 13 bases between the germline ends. This CDR3 is 14 amino acids long. Per germline, CDR1 MNHEY and CDR2 SVGAGI.

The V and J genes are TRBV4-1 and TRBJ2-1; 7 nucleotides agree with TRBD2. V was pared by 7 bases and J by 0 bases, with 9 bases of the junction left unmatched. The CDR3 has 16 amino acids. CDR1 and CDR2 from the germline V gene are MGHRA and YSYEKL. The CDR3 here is CASTGRFFSSYNEQFF. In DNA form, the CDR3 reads TGCGCCAGCACCGGGAGGTTTTTCAGCTCCTACAATGAGCAGTTCTTC.

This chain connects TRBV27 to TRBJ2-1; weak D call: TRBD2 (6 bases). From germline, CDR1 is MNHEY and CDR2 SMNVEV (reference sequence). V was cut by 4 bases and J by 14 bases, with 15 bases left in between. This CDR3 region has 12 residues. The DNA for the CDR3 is TGTGCCAGCAGTTCCTGGACTATGACGAAGTTCTTC. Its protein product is CASSSWTMTKFF.

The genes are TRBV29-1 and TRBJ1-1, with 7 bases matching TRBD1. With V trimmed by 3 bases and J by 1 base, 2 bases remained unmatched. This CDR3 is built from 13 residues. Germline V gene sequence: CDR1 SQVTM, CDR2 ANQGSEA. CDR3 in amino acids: CSVDGTANTEAFF. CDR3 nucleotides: TGCAGCGTTGATGGGACAGCGAACACTGAAGCTTTCTTT.

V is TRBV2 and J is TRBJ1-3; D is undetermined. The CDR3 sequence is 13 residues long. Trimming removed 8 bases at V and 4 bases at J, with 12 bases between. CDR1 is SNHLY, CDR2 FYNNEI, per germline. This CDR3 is CASGKGSGNTIYF. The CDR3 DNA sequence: TGTGCCAGCGGCAAAGGGTCCGGAAACACCATATATTTT. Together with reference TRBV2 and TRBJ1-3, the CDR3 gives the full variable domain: EPEVTQTPSHQVTQMGQEVILRCVPISNHLYFYWYRQILGQKVEFLVSFYNNEISEKSEIFDDQFSVERPDGSNFTLKIRSTKLEDSAMYFCASGKGSGNTIYFGEGSWLTVV.

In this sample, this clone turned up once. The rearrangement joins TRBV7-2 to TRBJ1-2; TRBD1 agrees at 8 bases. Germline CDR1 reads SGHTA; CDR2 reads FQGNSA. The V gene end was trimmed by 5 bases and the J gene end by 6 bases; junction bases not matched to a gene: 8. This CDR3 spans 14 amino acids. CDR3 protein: CASSPGGAGNGYTF. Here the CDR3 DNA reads TGTGCCAGCAGCCCAGGGGGCGCAGGGAATGGCTACACCTTC.

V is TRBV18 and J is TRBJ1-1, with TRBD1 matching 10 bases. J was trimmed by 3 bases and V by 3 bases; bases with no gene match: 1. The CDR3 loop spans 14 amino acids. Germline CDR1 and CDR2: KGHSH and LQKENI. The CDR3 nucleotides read TGTGCCAGCTCACCCGGGACAGGGGACACTGAAGCTTTCTTT. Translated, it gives CASSPGTGDTEAFF.

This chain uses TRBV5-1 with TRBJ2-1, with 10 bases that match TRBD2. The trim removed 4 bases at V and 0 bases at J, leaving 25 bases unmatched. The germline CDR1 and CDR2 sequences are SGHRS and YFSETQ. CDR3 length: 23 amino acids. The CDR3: CASSTPLLSLASGGLSSYNEQFF. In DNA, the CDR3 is TGCGCCAGCAGCACGCCCTTGCTCTCTCTGGCTAGCGGGGGACTCAGCTCCTACAATGAGCAGTTCTTC.

The CDR3 DNA is TGCGCCAGCAGCCTTACAGGGGCGTATGGGGCTTTCTTT. Amino acid sequence: CASSLTGAYGAFF. V and J are TRBV5-1 and TRBJ1-1; 7 bases line up with TRBD1. V lost 4 bases, J lost 11 bases, and 11 bases stayed unmatched. CDR1 and CDR2 (germline): SGHRS, YFSETQ. The CDR3 has 13 amino acids.

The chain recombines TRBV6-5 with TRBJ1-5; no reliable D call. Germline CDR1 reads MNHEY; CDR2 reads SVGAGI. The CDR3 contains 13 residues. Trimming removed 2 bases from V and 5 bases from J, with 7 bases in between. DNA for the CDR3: TGTGCCAGCAGTTACACCTATTATCAGCCCCAGCATTTT. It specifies CASSYTYYQPQHF.

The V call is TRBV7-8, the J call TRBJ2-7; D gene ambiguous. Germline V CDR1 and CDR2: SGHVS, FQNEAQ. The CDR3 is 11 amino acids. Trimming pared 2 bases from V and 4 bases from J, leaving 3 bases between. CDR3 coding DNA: TGTGCCAGCAGCTTACGGTACGAGCAGTACTTC. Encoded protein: CASSLRYEQYF. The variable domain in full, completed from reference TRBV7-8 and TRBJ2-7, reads GAGVSQSPRYKVAKRGQDVALRCDPISGHVSLFWYQQALGQGPEFLTYFQNEAQLDKSGLPSDRFFAERPEGSVSTLKIQRTQQEDSAVYLCASSLRYEQYFGPGTRLTVT.

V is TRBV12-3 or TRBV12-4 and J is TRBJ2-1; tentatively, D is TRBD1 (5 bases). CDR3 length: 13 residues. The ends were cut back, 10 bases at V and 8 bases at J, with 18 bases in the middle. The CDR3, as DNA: TGTGCCAACGACGTGGACAATTCCTATGAGCAGTTCTTC. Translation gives CANDVDNSYEQFF.

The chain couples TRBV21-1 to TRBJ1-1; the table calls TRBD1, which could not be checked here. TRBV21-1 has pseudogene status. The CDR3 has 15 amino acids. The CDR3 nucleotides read TGTGCCAGCAGCAAAGGGGCCAGCCTCTCCCTTGAAGCTTTCTTT. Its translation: CASSKGASLSLEAFF.

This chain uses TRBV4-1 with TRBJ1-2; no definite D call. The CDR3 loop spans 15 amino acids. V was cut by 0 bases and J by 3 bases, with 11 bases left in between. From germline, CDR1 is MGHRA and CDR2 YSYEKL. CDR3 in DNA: TGCGCCAGCAGCCAAGATCCGGGTCTGGACTATGGCTACACCTTC. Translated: CASSQDPGLDYGYTF.

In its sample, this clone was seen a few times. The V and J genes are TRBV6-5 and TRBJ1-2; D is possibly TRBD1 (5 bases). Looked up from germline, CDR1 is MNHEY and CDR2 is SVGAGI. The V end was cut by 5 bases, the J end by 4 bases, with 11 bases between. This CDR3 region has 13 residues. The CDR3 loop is CASSPWTSYGYTF. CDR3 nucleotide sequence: TGTGCCAGCAGTCCTTGGACAAGCTATGGCTACACCTTC.

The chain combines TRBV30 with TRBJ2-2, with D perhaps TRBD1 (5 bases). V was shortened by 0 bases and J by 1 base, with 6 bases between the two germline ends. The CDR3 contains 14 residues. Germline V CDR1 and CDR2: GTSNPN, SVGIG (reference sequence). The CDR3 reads CAWSVGQNTGELFF. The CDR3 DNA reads TGTGCCTGGAGTGTTGGACAGAACACCGGGGAGCTGTTTTTT.

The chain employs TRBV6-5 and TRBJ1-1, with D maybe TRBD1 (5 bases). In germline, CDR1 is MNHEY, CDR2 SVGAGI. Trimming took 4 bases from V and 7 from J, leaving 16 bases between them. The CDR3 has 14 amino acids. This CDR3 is CASSLMGRDLEAFF. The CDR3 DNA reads TGTGCCAGCAGTTTGATGGGACGAGACCTTGAAGCTTTCTTT.